A single sample gave rise to the 14 T cell receptor beta chains below, sequenced in a study of T-cell memory formation after mild COVID-19. In TCRdb, the 5' RACE reads were re-called with MiXCR into one record per CDR3 protein. There are some 270,000 distinct CDR3 sequences in the sample; over 15% occur only once, and over 2% lies in the top ten. The sequencing input was PBMCs or a T cell subset sorted from them (not recorded which). The receptors were gathered from an adult woman who had mild COVID-19 (a few samples of this study predate the infection). Cell type and time point are not known.

The chain recombines TRBV4-1 with TRBJ1-5, with D unclear. The CDR3 sequence is 14 residues long. Trimming took off 1 base at V and 6 bases at J, with 10 bases between the two ends. From germline, CDR1 is MGHRA and CDR2 YSYEKL. In DNA, the CDR3 is TGCGCCAGCAGCCAAGCGCCAGACACTCAGCCCCAGCATTTT. Translated, it gives CASSQAPDTQPQHF.

The chain joins TRBV5-1 to TRBJ2-6; D uncertain. V dropped 2 bases and J dropped 12 bases, with 15 bases sitting between them. This CDR3 contains 14 residues. The V gene's germline CDR1 is SGHRS and CDR2 YFSETQ. The CDR3 DNA follows: TGCGCCAGCAGCTTTAATGACCAGGTTGCCGTCCTGACTTTC. This gives the protein CASSFNDQVAVLTF.

This clonotype was seen only a few times. The rearrangement links TRBV20-1 to TRBJ2-3; TRBD2 might be the D (5 bases). V lost 0 bases to trimming and J lost 1 base, with 11 bases between them. The length of the CDR3 is 15 residues. Germline CDR1 DFQATT, CDR2 SNEGSKA (reference sequence). The CDR3 protein is CSARDSAGGTDTQYF. The CDR3 DNA is TGCAGTGCTAGAGATTCGGCGGGCGGCACAGATACGCAGTATTTT.

This clonotype was counted a few times. V usage is TRBV5-1 and J usage is TRBJ1-3; D gene unclear. V gave up 4 bases and J gave up 0 bases, with 11 bases separating them. The CDR3 is 15 residues long. Germline assignment: CDR1 SGHRS and CDR2 YFSETQ. CDR3 sequence: CASSPRVGSGNTIYF. For the CDR3, the DNA is TGCGCCAGCAGCCCGCGGGTAGGCTCTGGAAACACCATATATTTT.

This chain joins TRBV7-9 and TRBJ2-3; 13 bases are shared with TRBD2. The V gene's germline CDR1 is SEHNR and CDR2 FQNEAQ (reference sequence). The CDR3 is made up of 14 amino acids. The V gene end was trimmed by 8 bases and the J gene end by 3 bases; junction bases not matched to a gene: 2. As DNA, the CDR3 is TGTGCCAGCTTGGGACTAGCGGGGACAGATACGCAGTATTTT. It codes for CASLGLAGTDTQYF. The variable domain in full, completed from reference TRBV7-9 and TRBJ2-3, reads DTGVSQNPRHKITKRGQNVTFRCDPISEHNRLYWYRQTLGQGPEFLTYFQNEAQLEKSRLLSDRFSAERPKGSFSTLEIQRTEQGDSAMYLCASLGLAGTDTQYFGPGTRLTVL.

The chain joins TRBV11-2 to TRBJ2-3, with 7 bases matching TRBD2. Germline assignment: CDR1 SGHAT and CDR2 FQNNGV. With 4 bases clipped from V and 10 bases from J, the junction kept 17 bases outside the gene matches. This CDR3 contains 16 residues. The DNA for the CDR3 is TGTGCCAGCAGCTCAGAAACAGCGGGACTCTATAGTGCGCAGTATTTT. Encoded protein: CASSSETAGLYSAQYF.

This clonotype was counted a few times. The rearrangement joins TRBV7-8 to TRBJ1-2; D is ambiguous. With 3 bases removed from V and 4 bases from J, the gap between germline ends came to 15 bases. The CDR3 consists of 15 residues. Germline V lookup: CDR1 SGHVS, CDR2 FQNEAQ. The CDR3: CASSFTTTKAYGYTF. The CDR3, as DNA: TGTGCCAGCAGCTTCACAACGACAAAAGCCTATGGCTACACCTTC.

This sequence joins TRBV7-9 and TRBJ1-4, with TRBD1 matching 9 bases. After removal of 4 bases from V and 7 bases from J, the junction contained 4 bases not matched to a gene. This CDR3 contains 14 residues. Germline V gene data show CDR1 as SEHNR and CDR2 as FQNEAQ (reference sequence). The CDR3, as DNA: TGTGCCAGCAGCTCCACAGGGGGCACTGAAAAACTGTTTTTT. This gives the protein CASSSTGGTEKLFF. Complete variable domain (other parts from reference TRBV7-9 and TRBJ1-4): DTGVSQNPRHKITKRGQNVTFRCDPISEHNRLYWYRQTLGQGPEFLTYFQNEAQLEKSRLLSDRFSAERPKGSFSTLEIQRTEQGDSAMYLCASSSTGGTEKLFFGSGTQLSVL.

The V call is TRBV7-9, the J call TRBJ2-1; 9 bases are shared with TRBD2. In germline, CDR1 is SEHNR, CDR2 FQNEAQ (reference sequence). The CDR3 covers 15 residues. V was clipped by 2 bases and J by 9 bases; unmatched bases: 8. DNA for the CDR3: TGTGCCAGCAGCTTAATATATAGCGGGAGAAGTGAGCAGTTCTTC. This encodes CASSLIYSGRSEQFF.

V and J are TRBV5-1 and TRBJ2-1; tentative D call: TRBD2 (7 bases). The V and J ends lost 3 bases and 5 bases respectively, with 12 bases between them. The CDR3 is made up of 14 amino acids. The germline V gene encodes CDR1 SGHRS and CDR2 YFSETQ. CDR3 nucleotides: TGCGCCAGCAGCTCGGACAGCGGGAACAATGAGCAGTTCTTC. This sequence encodes CASSSDSGNNEQFF. Variable domain in full (rest from reference TRBV5-1 and TRBJ2-1): KAGVTQTPRYLIKTRGQQVTLSCSPISGHRSVSWYQQTPGQGLQFLFEYFSETQRNKGNFPGRFSGRQFSNSRSEMNVSTLELGDSALYLCASSSDSGNNEQFFGPGTRLTVL.

The J gene is TRBJ2-3, the V gene TRBV6-1, with 7 positions matching TRBD2. The trim removed 2 bases at V and 4 bases at J, leaving 9 bases unmatched. Germline CDR1 is MNHNS and CDR2 is SASEGT. The CDR3 totals 16 residues. In DNA, the CDR3 is TGTGCCAGCAGTGAACGGGGCGGGAGAGCATCAGATACGCAGTATTTT. This gives the protein CASSERGGRASDTQYF.

The table lists this clonotype with a few counts. V usage is TRBV30 and J usage is TRBJ1-1, with TRBD1 matching 7 bases. The length of the CDR3 is 11 residues. The germline CDR1 and CDR2 sequences are GTSNPN and SVGIG (reference sequence). J gave up 11 bases and V 0 bases, and 3 bases lay outside the gene matches. Written as DNA, the CDR3 is TGTGCCTGGAGTGTAACAGGGGAGGCTTTCTTT. Translating gives CAWSVTGEAFF.

At least ten counts were recorded for this clonotype. CDR3 DNA sequence: TGCAGTGCTACCCCGGGCCATCTGGTGGATTCACCCCTCCACTTT. Residues: CSATPGHLVDSPLHF. J is TRBJ1-6 and V is TRBV20-1, with no clear D. Germline V CDR1 and CDR2: DFQATT, SNEGSKA (reference sequence). The V end was cut by 4 bases, the J end by 8 bases, with 18 bases between. The CDR3 consists of 15 residues.

The chain has TRBV5-1 and TRBJ2-7; 9 nucleotides align to TRBD2. The V gene end was trimmed by 1 base and the J gene end by 4 bases; junction bases not matched to a gene: 3. The germline V gene encodes CDR1 SGHRS and CDR2 YFSETQ. The CDR3 is 14 residues long. CDR3 coding DNA: TGCGCCAGCAGCTTGTACGGACTAGCGTACGAGCAGTACTTC. As protein: CASSLYGLAYEQYF. The full variable domain, in which reference TRBV5-1 and TRBJ2-7 provide the parts outside the CDR3, is KAGVTQTPRYLIKTRGQQVTLSCSPISGHRSVSWYQQTPGQGLQFLFEYFSETQRNKGNFPGRFSGRQFSNSRSEMNVSTLELGDSALYLCASSLYGLAYEQYFGPGTRLTVT.